Following are 2 T cell receptor beta chains from one sample sequenced in a study of tumor T cells in aggressive B-cell lymphoma. Profiled with immunoSEQ multiplex PCR; TCRdb holds only in-frame clones, not every one. The sample shows about 2,000 clones, 79% of them seen only once. The sequenced material came from tumor tissue. These TCRs come from an adult with diffuse large B cell lymphoma.

V gene TRBV7-9 combines with J gene TRBJ1-6; D perhaps matches TRBD1 (6 bases). Germline CDR1 is SEHNR and CDR2 is FQNEAQ (reference sequence). V lost 3 bases and J lost 7, with 13 bases in between. The CDR3 extends over 15 amino acids. The DNA of the CDR3 is TGTGCCAGCAGCTTTCTACAGGGAAGCAATTCACCCCTCCACTTT. Translation gives CASSFLQGSNSPLHF.

The V call is TRBV4-1, the J call TRBJ1-1, with D unresolved. The CDR3 spans 15 residues. With 0 bases removed from V and 0 bases from J, the gap between germline ends came to 8 bases. Germline V gene sequence: CDR1 MGHRA, CDR2 YSYEKL. CDR3 bases: TGCGCCAGCAGCCAAGATCCAGGAATGAACACTGAAGCTTTCTTT. Translation gives CASSQDPGMNTEAFF.